A single sample is the source of the 8 T cell receptor beta chains below, sequenced in a study of cytomegalovirus exposure and HLA in healthy donors. In the PCR, 60 Vbeta and 13 Jbeta primers were used. The data were produced by immunoSEQ multiplex PCR, yet TCRdb's version contains in-frame clones alone and is incomplete. Recorded for this sample: roughly 140,000 clones. The sequenced sample was PBMCs. Receptor source: a male donor in good health and CMV-seronegative.

The chain couples TRBV29-1 to TRBJ2-2; 10 bases fit TRBD2. The J segment lost 1 base and the V segment lost 0 bases, leaving 5 bases of the junction unmatched. This CDR3 contains 17 residues. The germline V gene encodes CDR1 SQVTM and CDR2 ANQGSEA. The CDR3 DNA is TGCAGCGTTGAAGATCCAGCGGGGGGGGAGAACACCGGGGAGCTGTTTTTT. Its protein product is CSVEDPAGGENTGELFF.

The V gene is TRBV5-1, the J gene TRBJ1-2; D may be TRBD1 (5 bases). Germline V CDR1 and CDR2: SGHRS, YFSETQ. Trimming removed 5 bases from V and 4 bases from J, with 21 bases in between. The CDR3 contains 16 residues. The CDR3 sequence: CASSPRPAGLGYGYTF. In DNA, the CDR3 is TGCGCCAGCAGTCCCCGACCCGCAGGGCTGGGCTATGGCTACACCTTC.

In nucleotides, the CDR3 is TGCGCCAGCAGCTTGGCGGGACAGGGAGAGAACACCGGGGAGCTGTTTTTT. This gives the protein CASSLAGQGENTGELFF. The rearrangement links TRBV5-1 to TRBJ2-2; 9 bases map to TRBD1. Unmatched junction bases numbered 4, after V lost 0 bases and J lost 1 base. The CDR3 is 17 amino acids. CDR1 and CDR2 from the germline V gene are SGHRS and YFSETQ.

The chain links TRBV29-1 to TRBJ2-5; 13 nucleotides align to TRBD2. With 4 bases clipped from V and 4 bases from J, the junction kept 0 bases outside the gene matches. The CDR3 extends over 13 amino acids. Germline loops: CDR1 SQVTM, CDR2 ANQGSEA. As DNA, the CDR3 is TGCAGCGTTGGACTAGCGGGGGGAGAGACCCAGTACTTC. Translated: CSVGLAGGETQYF.

This sequence joins TRBV30 and TRBJ2-3, with D possibly TRBD1 on 7 matching bases. The ends were cut back, 2 bases at V and 7 bases at J, with 16 bases in the middle. The germline CDR1 and CDR2 sequences are GTSNPN and SVGIG (reference sequence). This CDR3 region has 14 residues. The CDR3 region has the DNA TGTGCCTGGAGTCAAGTACAGGGGAGGAATACGCAGTATTTT. Protein sequence: CAWSQVQGRNTQYF.

The gene calls are TRBV9 and TRBJ1-2, with D tentatively TRBD1 (6 bases). The CDR3 has 14 amino acids. Trimming stripped 0 bases from V and 2 bases from J, with 8 bases between. Germline V gene sequence: CDR1 SGDLS, CDR2 YYNGEE. The CDR3 bases are TGTGCCAGCAGCGTAGGACAGGAGAACTATGGCTACACCTTC. Its protein product is CASSVGQENYGYTF.

The V call is TRBV2, the J call TRBJ1-1, with D uncertain. The CDR3 totals 14 residues. The germline V gene encodes CDR1 SNHLY and CDR2 FYNNEI. Trimming shortened V by 8 bases and J by 0 bases, and 13 bases separated the two germline ends. CDR3 nucleotide sequence: TGTGCCAGCCTAGACGGAGGTTTGAACACTGAAGCTTTCTTT. This translates into CASLDGGLNTEAFF.

V usage is TRBV10-2 and J usage is TRBJ2-5; 7 nucleotides line up with TRBD1. Germline-derived CDR1 and CDR2 are WSHSY and SAAADI. The CDR3 extends over 12 amino acids. V lost 9 bases to trimming and J lost 2 bases; unmatched junction nucleotides: 3. CDR3 loop: CASGTVQETQYF. The CDR3 nucleotides are TGCGCCAGTGGGACAGTGCAAGAGACCCAGTACTTC.